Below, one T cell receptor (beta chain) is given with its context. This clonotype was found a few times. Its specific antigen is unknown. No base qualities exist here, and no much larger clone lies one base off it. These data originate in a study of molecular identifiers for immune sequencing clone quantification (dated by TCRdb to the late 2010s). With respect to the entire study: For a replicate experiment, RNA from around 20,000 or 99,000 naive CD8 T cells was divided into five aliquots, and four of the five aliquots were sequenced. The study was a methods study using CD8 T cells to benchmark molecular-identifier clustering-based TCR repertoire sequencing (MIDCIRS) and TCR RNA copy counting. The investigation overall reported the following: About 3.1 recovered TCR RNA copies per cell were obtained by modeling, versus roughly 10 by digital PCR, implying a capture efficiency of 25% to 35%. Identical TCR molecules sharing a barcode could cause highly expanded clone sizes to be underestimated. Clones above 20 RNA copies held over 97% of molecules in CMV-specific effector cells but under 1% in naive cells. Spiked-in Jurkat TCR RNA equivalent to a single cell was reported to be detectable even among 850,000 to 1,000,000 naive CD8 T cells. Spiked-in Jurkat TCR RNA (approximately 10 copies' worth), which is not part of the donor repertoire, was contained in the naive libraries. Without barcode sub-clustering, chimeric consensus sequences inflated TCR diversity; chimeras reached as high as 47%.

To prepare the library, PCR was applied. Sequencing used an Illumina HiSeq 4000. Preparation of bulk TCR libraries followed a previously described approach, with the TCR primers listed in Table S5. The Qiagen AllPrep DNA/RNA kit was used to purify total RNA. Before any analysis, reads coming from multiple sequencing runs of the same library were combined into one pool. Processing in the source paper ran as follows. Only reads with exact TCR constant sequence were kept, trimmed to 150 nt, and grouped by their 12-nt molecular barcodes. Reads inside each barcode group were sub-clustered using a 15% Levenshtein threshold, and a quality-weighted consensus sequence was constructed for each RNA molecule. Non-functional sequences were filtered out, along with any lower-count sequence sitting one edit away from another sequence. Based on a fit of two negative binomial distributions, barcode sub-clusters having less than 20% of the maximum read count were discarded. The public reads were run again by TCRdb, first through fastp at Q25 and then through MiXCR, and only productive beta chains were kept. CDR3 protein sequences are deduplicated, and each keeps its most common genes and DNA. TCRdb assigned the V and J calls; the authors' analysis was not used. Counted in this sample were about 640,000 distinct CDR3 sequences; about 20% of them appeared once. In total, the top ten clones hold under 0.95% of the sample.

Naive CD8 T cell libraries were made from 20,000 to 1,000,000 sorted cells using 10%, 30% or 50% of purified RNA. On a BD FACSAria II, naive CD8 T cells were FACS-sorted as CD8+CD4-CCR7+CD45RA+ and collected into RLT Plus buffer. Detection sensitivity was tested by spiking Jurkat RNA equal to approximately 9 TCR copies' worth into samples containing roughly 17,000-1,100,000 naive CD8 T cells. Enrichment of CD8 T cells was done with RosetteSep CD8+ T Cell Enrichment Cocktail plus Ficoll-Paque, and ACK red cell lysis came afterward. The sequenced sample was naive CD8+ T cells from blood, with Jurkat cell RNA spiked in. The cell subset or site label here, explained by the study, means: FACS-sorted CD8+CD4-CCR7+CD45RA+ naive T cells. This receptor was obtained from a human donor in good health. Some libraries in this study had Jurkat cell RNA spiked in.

The nucleotide sequence reads as follows: TGTGCCGTGCCCGGGCAGGCTTCTGGAAACACCATATATTTT. This is translated as CAVPGQASGNTIYF. The chain is encoded by TRBV12-3 or TRBV12-4 joined to TRBJ1-3; the D gene assignment is ambiguous. Trimming at the junction amounts to 11 bases on V and 1 base on J, and the germline ends lie 15 bases apart. CDR3 length: 14 amino acids, cysteine to phenylalanine. Only the CDR3 DNA stays, 42 bases, in frame from base 1.